The clone carrying this TCR beta chain was detected only once. No antigen is known for it. Amplification used 60 Vbeta primers and 13 Jbeta primers. Assay: immunoSEQ multiplex PCR; the TCRdb copy retains only in-frame clones and omits some. The sample shows under 250,000 clones, roughly 85% of them seen only once. This sample is part of a study of cytomegalovirus exposure and HLA in healthy donors. The study, taken as a whole, reports: Three of the chains that were CMV-associated were confirmed in vitro to be specific for CMV antigens. It was reported in a later analysis that an Asian-associated ancestry cluster showed fewer N-insertions than the approximately 670-donor mean. It was reported that the classifier diagnosed cytomegalovirus status with high specificity and sensitivity in both the original and validation cohorts.

CDR3 length equals 15 residues. The germline gives CDR1 GTSNPN, CDR2 SVGIG (reference sequence). V shed 4 bases, J shed 5 bases, and the junction held 10 bases outside the gene matches. Sequencing input: PBMCs. The receptor's source is a girl aged 2 to 10 in good health and CMV-seronegative. The chain is built from TRBV30 and TRBJ2-2, with 7 nucleotides matching TRBD2. The CDR3 region is CAWMGGVLPTGELFF. In DNA form, the CDR3 reads TGTGCCTGGATGGGGGGGGTCCTCCCTACCGGGGAGCTGTTTTTT.